This T cell receptor (beta chain) was obtained from a study of blood T cell repertoires in COVID-19. Looking at the study overall: T cells, B-cell-depleted T cells, or PBMCs supplied cDNA or gDNA.

In this sample, this clone turned up once. Looked up from germline, CDR1 is SGHRS and CDR2 is YFSETQ. Trimming took 3 bases from V and 7 from J; bases not matched to a gene: 9. CDR3 length: 15 residues. Method: immunoSEQ multiplex PCR; TCRdb's copy keeps in-frame clones and lacks some. This sample yields roughly 430,000 clones, of which roughly 90% are seen a single time; 2% to 2.5% belongs to the top ten. This rearrangement joins TRBV5-1 to TRBJ2-7, with 11 positions matching TRBD2. The specimen sequenced was PBMCs or T cells enriched from blood (not recorded which). The sequence was obtained from a woman aged 40 to 50 with acute COVID-19. The CDR3 DNA is TGCGCCAGCAGCTCGAACCCCGGGACTAGCGGAGAGCAGTACTTC. The encoded protein is CASSSNPGTSGEQYF. The full variable domain, its missing parts supplied by reference TRBV5-1 and TRBJ2-7, is KAGVTQTPRYLIKTRGQQVTLSCSPISGHRSVSWYQQTPGQGLQFLFEYFSETQRNKGNFPGRFSGRQFSNSRSEMNVSTLELGDSALYLCASSSNPGTSGEQYFGPGTRLTVT.